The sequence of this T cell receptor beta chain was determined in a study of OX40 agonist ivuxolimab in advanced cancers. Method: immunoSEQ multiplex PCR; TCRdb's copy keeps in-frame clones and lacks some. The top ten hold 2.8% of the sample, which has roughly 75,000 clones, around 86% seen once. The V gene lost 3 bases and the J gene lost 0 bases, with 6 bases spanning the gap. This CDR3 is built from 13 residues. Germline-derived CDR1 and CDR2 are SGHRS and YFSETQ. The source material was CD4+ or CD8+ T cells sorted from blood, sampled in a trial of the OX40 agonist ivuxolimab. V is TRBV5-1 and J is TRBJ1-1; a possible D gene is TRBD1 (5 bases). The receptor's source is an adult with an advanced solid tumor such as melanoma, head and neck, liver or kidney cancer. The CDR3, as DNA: TGCGCCAGCAGCTCACAGGTGAACACTGAAGCTTTCTTT. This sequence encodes CASSSQVNTEAFF.